This T cell receptor beta chain was captured in a study of OX40 agonist ivuxolimab in advanced cancers. The repertoire was sequenced with immunoSEQ multiplex PCR; TCRdb's copy has only in-frame clones and lacks some. The sample records some 64,000 clones, roughly 92% being singletons. Study findings and constraints: Partial responders dosed at 0.1-3.0 mg/kg displayed clonal expansion ranking among the lowest. Compared with CD4+, CD8+ T cells on average had more expanded clones.

Germline V CDR1 and CDR2: LNHDA, SQIVND (reference sequence). The CDR3 is 14 amino acids. V dropped 9 bases and J dropped 7 bases, with 21 bases sitting between them. Patients were excluded for autoimmune disease history or systemic immunosuppression. Only one count was recorded for this clone. Its antigen is undetermined. This specimen was CD4+ or CD8+ T cells sorted from blood, taken in a trial of the OX40 agonist ivuxolimab. The chain couples TRBV19 to TRBJ1-1; tentative D call: TRBD1 (5 bases). The sequence was obtained from an adult with an advanced solid tumor such as melanoma, head and neck, liver or kidney cancer. Here the CDR3 reads CASSLKPGGVEAFF. As DNA, the CDR3 is TGTGCCAGCAGTTTGAAGCCGGGGGGAGTTGAAGCTTTCTTT.